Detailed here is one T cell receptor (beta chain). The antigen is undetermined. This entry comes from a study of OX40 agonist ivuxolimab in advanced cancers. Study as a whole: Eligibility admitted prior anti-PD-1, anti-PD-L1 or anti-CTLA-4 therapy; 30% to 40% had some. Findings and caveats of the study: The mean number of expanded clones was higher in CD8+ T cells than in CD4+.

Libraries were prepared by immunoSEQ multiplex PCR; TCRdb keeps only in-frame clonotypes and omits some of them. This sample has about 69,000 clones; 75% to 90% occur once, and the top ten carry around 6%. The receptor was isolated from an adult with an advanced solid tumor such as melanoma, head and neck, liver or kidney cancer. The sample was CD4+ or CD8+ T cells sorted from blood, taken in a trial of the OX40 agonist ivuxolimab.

CDR3 coding DNA: TGTGCCAGTAGTATAGTTCTAGGGGGCCCAAATCAGCCCCAGCATTTT. The encoded protein is CASSIVLGGPNQPQHF. The genes are TRBV19 and TRBJ1-5; 7 nucleotides line up with TRBD1. Per the germline V gene, CDR1 is LNHDA and CDR2 is SQIVND (reference sequence). CDR3 length: 16 residues. The V gene end was trimmed by 1 base and the J gene end by 4 bases; junction bases not matched to a gene: 7.